The next 22 T cell receptor beta chains were all read from a single sample in a study of blood T cell repertoires in COVID-19. TCRdb keeps only in-frame clones here, not all; method: immunoSEQ multiplex PCR. The repertoire consists of about 89,000 clones, with 55% to 75% occurring once and the leading ten covering approximately 15%. What was sequenced was peripheral blood. The source of these receptors is a woman older than 75 with acute or convalescent COVID-19.

This clone appeared once. The chain employs TRBV2 and TRBJ1-5, with 9 nucleotides matching TRBD1. V was pared by 6 bases and J by 6 bases, with 12 bases of the junction left unmatched. The CDR3 length is 16 residues. Germline CDR1 and CDR2: SNHLY and FYNNEI. The DNA for the CDR3 is TGTGCCAGCAGGCCCCTTCCGGGACAGGGCGGTCAGCCCCAGCATTTT. The encoded protein is CASRPLPGQGGQPQHF. Using reference TRBV2 and TRBJ1-5 for the parts outside the CDR3, the full variable domain is EPEVTQTPSHQVTQMGQEVILRCVPISNHLYFYWYRQILGQKVEFLVSFYNNEISEKSEIFDDQFSVERPDGSNFTLKIRSTKLEDSAMYFCASRPLPGQGGQPQHFGDGTRLSIL.

The rearrangement uses TRBV6-1 and TRBJ1-2, with D uncertain. CDR3 length equals 14 residues. Deletions cut 1 base from V and 6 bases from J, with 12 bases between. CDR1 MNHNS and CDR2 SASEGT come from the germline V gene. In DNA form, the CDR3 reads TGTGCCAGCAGTGAAGGTGGCGGGGTACATGGCTACACCTTC. This translates into CASSEGGGVHGYTF.

This chain joins TRBV18 and TRBJ2-1; D unresolved. This CDR3 is built from 12 residues. CDR1 is KGHSH and CDR2 is LQKENI in the germline V gene. V was shortened by 6 bases and J by 10 bases, with 13 bases between the two germline ends. The CDR3 loop is CASSQERREQFF. For the CDR3, the DNA is TGTGCCAGCTCTCAAGAACGTCGGGAGCAGTTCTTC.

This chain uses TRBV10-3 with TRBJ1-4; 11 bases agree with TRBD1. CDR3 length equals 15 residues. Trimming cost V 5 bases and J 8 bases; bases outside gene matches: 7. Germline V CDR1 and CDR2: ENHRY, SYGVKD. The CDR3 region has the DNA TGTGCCATCAGTCCGGGGACAGGGGGTGCAGAAAAACTGTTTTTT. This gives the protein CAISPGTGGAEKLFF.

The chain recombines TRBV5-5 with TRBJ1-2; 9 nucleotides agree with TRBD1. Germline assignment: CDR1 SGHKS and CDR2 YYEKEE (reference sequence). The CDR3 sequence is 14 residues long. V shed 4 bases and J 2 bases; nucleotides not matched to a gene: 3. CDR3 coding DNA: TGTGCCAGCAGCCGTGACAGGGGGAACTATGGCTACACCTTC. It specifies CASSRDRGNYGYTF.

The J gene is TRBJ1-3, the V gene TRBV3-1 (or the pseudogene TRBV3-2); D unresolved. The V and J ends lost 1 base and 6 bases respectively, with 10 bases between them. The CDR3 runs to 14 residues. Germline lookup yields CDR1 LGHDT and CDR2 YNNKEL (reference sequence). CDR3 DNA sequence: TGTGCCAGCAGCCAAGGTGATCAGATAAACACCATATATTTT. This encodes CASSQGDQINTIYF.

The gene calls are TRBV15 and TRBJ2-1; the D is unclear. The CDR3 runs to 17 residues. The V gene lost 1 base and the J gene lost 0 bases, with 13 bases spanning the gap. CDR1 LNHNV and CDR2 YYDKDF come from the germline V gene (reference sequence). This chain's CDR3 is CATSRVVTDSSYNEQFF. The DNA of the CDR3 is TGTGCCACCAGCAGAGTAGTTACAGATAGCTCCTACAATGAGCAGTTCTTC.

This clone was detected ten times or more. The rearrangement joins TRBV6-4 to TRBJ2-1, with TRBD2 identical over 7 bases. The CDR3 has 15 residues. Germline loops: CDR1 MRHNA, CDR2 SNTAGT. V dropped 5 bases and J dropped 2; count of bases not matched to a gene: 6. This CDR3 is CASSPSGGTYNEQFF. In DNA form, the CDR3 reads TGTGCCAGCAGTCCTAGCGGAGGAACCTACAATGAGCAGTTCTTC.

V is TRBV3-1 (or the pseudogene TRBV3-2) and J is TRBJ2-1; 8 bases map to TRBD2. The CDR3 runs 15 residues. Germline loops: CDR1 LGHDT, CDR2 YNNKEL (reference sequence). V lost 1 base and J lost 10; bases outside the gene matches: 9. The CDR3 DNA follows: TGTGCCAGCAGCCAAGGGACTAGCTACGGATGGGAGCAGTTCTTC. Amino acids: CASSQGTSYGWEQFF.

The chain has TRBV11-2 and TRBJ2-6; D is perhaps TRBD2 (5 bases). This CDR3 region has 19 residues. Per the germline V gene, CDR1 is SGHAT and CDR2 is FQNNGV. V was pared by 4 bases and J by 4 bases, with 23 bases between. The CDR3 DNA follows: TGTGCCAGCAGCTCAAGCGGACGGTCTGGGTTCTCGGGGGCCAACGTCCTGACTTTC. It specifies CASSSSGRSGFSGANVLTF.

There are a few counts of this clone. V and J are TRBV2 and TRBJ2-3, with 7 nucleotides matching TRBD1. Trimming cost V 3 bases and J 3 bases; bases outside gene matches: 6. Germline values: CDR1 SNHLY, CDR2 FYNNEI. CDR3 length equals 15 residues. The CDR3 spells CASSDLWDSTDTQYF. CDR3 DNA: TGTGCCAGCAGTGACTTGTGGGACAGTACAGATACGCAGTATTTT.

The chain links TRBV29-1 to TRBJ2-7, with a weak D call TRBD1 (6 bases). V was cut by 7 bases and J by 2 bases, with 12 bases left in between. The CDR3 length is 12 residues. Per the germline V gene, CDR1 is SQVTM and CDR2 is ANQGSEA. The CDR3 DNA sequence: TGCAGCGGAGTGACAGGTCCCTACGAGCAGTACTTC. The encoded protein is CSGVTGPYEQYF.

The chain joins TRBV6-2 or TRBV6-3 to TRBJ2-1; D call uncertain. The CDR3 length is 15 residues. Trimming removed 4 bases from V and 7 bases from J, with 17 bases in between. The germline CDR1 and CDR2 sequences are MNHEY and SVGEGT. The CDR3 region has the DNA TGTGCCAGCAGTTTCCGGCTAGTTGGATTGAATGAGCAGTTCTTC. It translates to CASSFRLVGLNEQFF.

The genes are TRBV2 and TRBJ1-3; a possible D gene is TRBD1 (5 bases). The CDR3 is made up of 15 amino acids. V lost 4 bases and J 0 bases, leaving 10 bases between the germline ends. Germline V gene lookup returns CDR1 SNHLY and CDR2 FYNNEI. The CDR3 here is CASSGGSVSGNTIYF. The CDR3 DNA sequence: TGTGCCAGCAGTGGGGGCAGCGTCTCTGGAAACACCATATATTTT.

The chain couples TRBV30 to TRBJ2-5; D is perhaps TRBD2 (6 bases). V lost 0 bases, J lost 2 bases, and 13 bases lay in between. CDR3 length: 15 residues. From germline, CDR1 is GTSNPN and CDR2 SVGIG (reference sequence). The CDR3 sequence: CAWSVKGREQETQYF. The CDR3 bases are TGTGCCTGGAGTGTAAAGGGGCGGGAACAAGAGACCCAGTACTTC.

This sequence joins TRBV5-1 and TRBJ2-1; TRBD1 is a possible D gene (6 bases). Germline CDR1 and CDR2: SGHRS and YFSETQ. There are 16 residues in the CDR3. Trimming stripped 0 bases from V and 0 bases from J, with 10 bases between. The CDR3 region has the DNA TGCGCCAGCAGCTTGGTAGGACAGCGCTCCTACAATGAGCAGTTCTTC. Translating gives CASSLVGQRSYNEQFF.

The genes are TRBV5-1 and TRBJ2-2; TRBD2 matches at 11 bases. The CDR3 length is 16 residues. The junction had 5 bases not matched to a gene; V was cut back by 4 bases and J by 3 bases. The germline V gene encodes CDR1 SGHRS and CDR2 YFSETQ. CDR3 in amino acids: CASSPSLAGDTGELFF. CDR3 nucleotides: TGCGCCAGCAGCCCATCACTAGCGGGGGACACCGGGGAGCTGTTTTTT.

The DNA for the CDR3 is TGTGCCAGCAGTTTATCGGGCGGGGACCCCTACGAGCAGTACTTC. Translated, it gives CASSLSGGDPYEQYF. V is TRBV27 and J is TRBJ2-7, with a possible D match to TRBD2 (6 bases). This CDR3 has 15 amino acids. Germline V gives CDR1 MNHEY, CDR2 SMNVEV (reference sequence). Trimming took 0 bases from V and 2 from J, leaving 11 bases between them.

This clone was detected a few times. The rearrangement links TRBV5-1 to TRBJ1-2, with 9 bases aligning to TRBD1. Unmatched junction bases numbered 6, after V lost 2 bases and J lost 7 bases. Germline CDR1 SGHRS, CDR2 YFSETQ. This CDR3 spans 14 amino acids. The CDR3 bases are TGCGCCAGCAGCTTAGGGGACAGGGTAGTTGGCTACACCTTC. Translated: CASSLGDRVVGYTF.

The CDR3: CSVELDTSYEQYF. CDR3 in DNA: TGCAGCGTTGAACTCGACACCTCCTACGAGCAGTACTTC. The chain carries TRBV29-1 and TRBJ2-7; D call uncertain. Germline lookup yields CDR1 SQVTM and CDR2 ANQGSEA. Trimming left V 2 bases short and J 0 bases short, with 8 bases between. CDR3 length equals 13 residues.

V gene TRBV18 combines with J gene TRBJ2-7; D call uncertain. The CDR3 has 12 amino acids. Germline V CDR1 and CDR2: KGHSH, LQKENI. Trimming stripped 6 bases from V and 5 bases from J, with 11 bases between. The CDR3 loop reads CASSPGGDEQYF. Written as DNA, the CDR3 is TGTGCCAGCTCCCCCGGCGGTGACGAGCAGTACTTC.

This clone was counted a few times. The V gene is TRBV7-9, the J gene TRBJ2-1, with a possible D match to TRBD2 (6 bases). CDR3 length equals 15 residues. V was pared by 3 bases and J by 4 bases, with 13 bases between. Per germline, CDR1 SEHNR and CDR2 FQNEAQ (reference sequence). CDR3 DNA: TGTGCCAGCAGCTTGGCCGGGGGATTATACAATGAGCAGTTCTTC. Translation gives CASSLAGGLYNEQFF. The entire variable domain, with the rest obtained from reference TRBV7-9 and TRBJ2-1, is as follows: DTGVSQNPRHKITKRGQNVTFRCDPISEHNRLYWYRQTLGQGPEFLTYFQNEAQLEKSRLLSDRFSAERPKGSFSTLEIQRTEQGDSAMYLCASSLAGGLYNEQFFGPGTRLTVL.